This TCR beta chain comes out of a study of blood T cell repertoires in COVID-19. Study information: The United States, Italy and Spain were the sources of the acute and convalescent COVID-19 samples.

The CDR3 is made up of 15 amino acids. Germline V gives CDR1 MNHNS, CDR2 SASEGT. V was cut by 2 bases and J by 3 bases, with 11 bases left in between. Study processing details: From reference gene primer amplification, estimates of nucleated cell counts were derived. Produced via immunoSEQ multiplex PCR; TCRdb's table is partial and in-frame only. D and trimming come from the DNA, and the V and J calls and clone size come from that table. The repertoire holds 250,000 to 300,000 clones, with around 88% as singletons. The V call is TRBV6-1, the J call TRBJ1-5, with D perhaps TRBD1 (5 bases). The receptor's source is a woman aged 70 to 79 with COVID-19, enrolled during active disease. The sequenced material came from peripheral blood. This CDR3 is CASSEQGWNNQPQHF. As DNA, the CDR3 is TGTGCCAGCAGTGAACAGGGTTGGAACAATCAGCCCCAGCATTTT.